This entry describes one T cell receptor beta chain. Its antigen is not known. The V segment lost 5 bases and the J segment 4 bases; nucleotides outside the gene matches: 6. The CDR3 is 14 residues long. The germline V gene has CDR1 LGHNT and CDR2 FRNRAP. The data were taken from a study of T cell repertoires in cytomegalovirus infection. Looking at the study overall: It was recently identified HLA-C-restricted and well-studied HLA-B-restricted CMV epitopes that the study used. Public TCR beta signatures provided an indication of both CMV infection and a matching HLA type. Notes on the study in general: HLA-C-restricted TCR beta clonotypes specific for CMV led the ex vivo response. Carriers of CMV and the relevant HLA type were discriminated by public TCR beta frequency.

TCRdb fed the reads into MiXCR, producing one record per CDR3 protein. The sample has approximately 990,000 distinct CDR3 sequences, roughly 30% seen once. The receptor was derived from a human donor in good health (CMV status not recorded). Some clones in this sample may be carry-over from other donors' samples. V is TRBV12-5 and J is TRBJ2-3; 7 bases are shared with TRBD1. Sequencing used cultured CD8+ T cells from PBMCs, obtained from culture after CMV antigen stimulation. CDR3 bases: TGTGCTAGTGGTGATGACAGGGATCCAGATACGCAGTATTTT. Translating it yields CASGDDRDPDTQYF. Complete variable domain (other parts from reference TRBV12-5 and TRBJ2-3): DARVTQTPRHKVTEMGQEVTMRCQPILGHNTVFWYRQTMMQGLELLAYFRNRAPLDDSGMPKDRFSAEMPDATLATLKIQPSEPRDSAVYFCASGDDRDPDTQYFGPGTRLTVL.